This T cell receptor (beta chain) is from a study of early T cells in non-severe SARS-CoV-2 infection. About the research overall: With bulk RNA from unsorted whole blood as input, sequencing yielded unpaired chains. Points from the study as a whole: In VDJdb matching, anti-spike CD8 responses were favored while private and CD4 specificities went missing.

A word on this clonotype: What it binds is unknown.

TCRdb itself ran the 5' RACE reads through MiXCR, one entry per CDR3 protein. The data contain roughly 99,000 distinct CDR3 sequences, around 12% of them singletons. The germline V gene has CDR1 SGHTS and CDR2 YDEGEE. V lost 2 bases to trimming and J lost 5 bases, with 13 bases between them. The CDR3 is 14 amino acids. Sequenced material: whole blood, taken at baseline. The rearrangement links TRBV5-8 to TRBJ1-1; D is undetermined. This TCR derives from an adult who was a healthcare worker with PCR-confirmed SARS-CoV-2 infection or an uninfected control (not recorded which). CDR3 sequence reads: CASSFRGLRTEAFF. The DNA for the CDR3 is TGTGCCAGCAGCTTCCGTGGTTTGCGTACTGAAGCTTTCTTT.